The sequence of this TCR beta chain was determined in a study of T cell responses to AZD1222 COVID-19 vaccine. Study-wide findings and caveats: Repertoire sampling happened only post peak T cell response. Females made up more of the donors, who were largely white British, and clonal diversity may have come out too low.

Produced via immunoSEQ multiplex PCR; TCRdb's table is partial and in-frame only. The table has approximately 100,000 clones, 85% to 90% seen once. The CDR3 runs to 13 residues. Germline CDR1 GTSNPN, CDR2 SVGIG (reference sequence). V lost 7 bases and J lost 8; bases outside the gene matches: 9. A note on this clone: Its antigen is currently unknown.

The analysis combined second doses at about 4 or about 12 weeks. The sequence was obtained from an adult who received the AZD1222 COVID-19 vaccine. The input for sequencing was peripheral blood, taken 28 days after the second AZD1222 dose. The gene calls are TRBV30 and TRBJ1-1, with TRBD1 matching over 11 bases. CDR3 sequence (DNA): TGTGCCTCAACAGGGACAGGGGGGTCGGAAGCTTTCTTT. Translation gives CASTGTGGSEAFF.